This entry lists 24 T cell receptor beta chains sequenced from one sample in a study of T cells in Graves' hyperthyroidism and ophthalmopathy. TCR beta CDR3 regions were amplified from RNA. TCR CDR3 underwent first-round RT-PCR with the HTBI primer set. TCRdb passed the multiplex PCR reads through MiXCR, listing each CDR3 protein once. The data show about 480,000 distinct CDR3 sequences, approximately 25% seen once. Sample: blood. The receptors come from a woman in her 30s with Graves' ophthalmopathy.

V gene TRBV2 combines with J gene TRBJ2-5; possibly TRBD1 for D (6 bases). Trimming stripped 5 bases from V and 1 base from J, with 14 bases between. Germline loops: CDR1 SNHLY, CDR2 FYNNEI. CDR3 length: 15 amino acids. CDR3 region: CASSPTTGPQETQYF. CDR3 DNA: TGTGCCAGCAGTCCGACGACAGGTCCCCAAGAGACCCAGTACTTC.

This clonotype has just a few counts. CDR3 sequence reads: CASRNRDSYTGELFF. The CDR3, as DNA: TGTGCCAGCAGAAACCGGGACTCCTACACCGGGGAGCTGTTTTTT. V gene TRBV6-1 combines with J gene TRBJ2-2; TRBD2 might be the D (6 bases). CDR1 is MNHNS, CDR2 SASEGT, per germline. Trimming took 6 bases from V and 3 from J, leaving 14 bases between them. This CDR3 has 15 residues.

The rearrangement uses TRBV11-2 and TRBJ1-6, with D unclear. V gave up 1 base and J gave up 8 bases, with 12 bases separating them. Germline V gene sequence: CDR1 SGHAT, CDR2 FQNNGV. The CDR3 consists of 15 residues. CDR3 nucleotide sequence: TGTGCCAGCAGCTTAGTATACAGCCCAGATTCACCCCTCCACTTT. This encodes CASSLVYSPDSPLHF.

This clonotype was picked up many times. The CDR3 nucleotides are TGTGCCAGCACCTCCCCAAGGCAGGGGGCTAGTGGCGAGCAGTACTTC. It is translated as CASTSPRQGASGEQYF. V and J are TRBV12-3 or TRBV12-4 and TRBJ2-7; 8 nucleotides line up with TRBD1. The CDR3 runs 16 residues. The V segment lost 7 bases and the J segment 6 bases; nucleotides outside the gene matches: 17.

CDR3 loop: CASSTITSGTSYEQYF. CDR3 coding DNA: TGTGCCAGTAGTACCATTACTAGCGGAACTTCCTACGAGCAGTACTTC. The V call is TRBV19, the J call TRBJ2-7; 8 nucleotides match TRBD2. Looked up from germline, CDR1 is LNHDA and CDR2 is SQIVND (reference sequence). V gave up 4 bases and J gave up 1 base; unmatched junction bases: 9. The CDR3 spans 16 residues.

The J gene is TRBJ1-1, the V gene TRBV6-5; D gene uncertain. Germline CDR1 reads MNHEY; CDR2 reads SVGAGI. The CDR3 extends over 16 amino acids. V lost 2 bases, J lost 4 bases, and 17 bases lay in between. The CDR3 nucleotides are TGTGCCAGCAGTTACATCAGAGAGGGCCCGTTCACTGAAGCTTTCTTT. Its translation: CASSYIREGPFTEAFF.

In its sample, this clonotype was seen many times. The chain recombines TRBV2 with TRBJ1-1, with a possible D match to TRBD1 (5 bases). The CDR3 is made up of 13 amino acids. Germline CDR1 is SNHLY and CDR2 is FYNNEI. Trimming stripped 7 bases from V and 3 bases from J, with 12 bases between. CDR3 loop: CASIPTDHTEAFF. Written as DNA, the CDR3 is TGTGCCAGCATACCGACAGATCACACTGAAGCTTTCTTT.

This clonotype was observed at least ten times. The chain uses TRBV7-9 and TRBJ1-2, with 9 bases lining up with TRBD1. The V gene end was trimmed by 7 bases and the J gene end by 6 bases; junction bases not matched to a gene: 6. The CDR3 has 13 residues. Germline CDR1 reads SEHNR; CDR2 reads FQNEAQ (reference sequence). This chain's CDR3 is CASTTGGTHGYTF. CDR3 coding DNA: TGTGCCAGCACGACAGGGGGAACCCATGGCTACACCTTC. Variable domain in full (rest from reference TRBV7-9 and TRBJ1-2): DTGVSQNPRHKITKRGQNVTFRCDPISEHNRLYWYRQTLGQGPEFLTYFQNEAQLEKSRLLSDRFSAERPKGSFSTLEIQRTEQGDSAMYLCASTTGGTHGYTFGSGTRLTVV.

V gene TRBV12-3 or TRBV12-4 combines with J gene TRBJ1-5; D uncertain. There are 14 residues in the CDR3. V lost 3 bases, J lost 3 bases, and 9 bases lay in between. The CDR3 sequence: CASSFAGLNQPQHF. The CDR3 bases are TGTGCCAGCAGTTTCGCCGGGCTCAATCAGCCCCAGCATTTT.

This clonotype was observed at least ten times. The V gene is TRBV12-3 or TRBV12-4, the J gene TRBJ2-7; unclear D gene. This CDR3 region has 13 residues. With 1 base removed from V and 5 bases from J, the gap between germline ends came to 9 bases. Here the CDR3 DNA reads TGTGCCAGCAGTTTAGGGGAAGAAAACGAGCAGTACTTC. Protein sequence: CASSLGEENEQYF.

This clonotype was counted ten times or more. The CDR3 spells CASRTAGVDYGYTF. The CDR3 DNA sequence: TGTGCCAGCAGGACAGCGGGGGTGGACTATGGCTACACCTTC. V gene TRBV6-1 combines with J gene TRBJ1-2, with D possibly matching TRBD1 (5 bases). The V and J ends lost 6 bases and 3 bases respectively, with 14 bases between them. CDR3 length equals 14 residues. Germline V lookup: CDR1 MNHNS, CDR2 SASEGT.

In its sample, this clonotype was seen many times. The chain couples TRBV12-3 or TRBV12-4 to TRBJ2-3; D gene ambiguous. CDR3 size: 14 residues. V was cut by 5 bases and J by 3 bases, with 12 bases left in between. CDR3 nucleotide sequence: TGTGCCAGCAGTCCTGACTTAGCTACAGATACGCAGTATTTT. Protein: CASSPDLATDTQYF.

In its sample, this clonotype was seen many times. This chain links TRBV20-1 with TRBJ1-3; 7 positions agree with TRBD1. The J segment lost 4 bases and the V segment lost 5 bases, leaving 5 bases of the junction unmatched. CDR1 and CDR2 (germline): DFQATT, SNEGSKA (reference sequence). This CDR3 has 13 amino acids. The CDR3 spells CSAPGQIGNTIYF. The CDR3 nucleotides read TGCAGTGCTCCGGGACAGATAGGAAACACCATATATTTT.

Comment on this clonotype: Because it lacks the conserved phenylalanine or tryptophan at the end, this CDR3 is likely a read error. The rearrangement links TRBV20-1 to TRBJ2-7; the D gene is possibly TRBD2 (6 bases). The V gene's germline CDR1 is DFQATT and CDR2 SNEGSKA (reference sequence). V was shortened by 6 bases and J by 5 bases, with 14 bases between the two germline ends. This CDR3 has 12 amino acids. For the CDR3, the DNA is TGCAGTGCGGAGGGGAATAGCCACGAGCAGTACTAC. Encoded protein: CSAEGNSHEQYY.

This clonotype came up many times. The chain recombines TRBV20-1 with TRBJ2-5, with 7 bases aligning to TRBD2. This CDR3 spans 11 amino acids. With V trimmed by 5 bases and J by 5 bases, 2 bases remained unmatched. Germline V gene lookup returns CDR1 DFQATT and CDR2 SNEGSKA (reference sequence). The chain's CDR3 is CSALGGETQYF. The CDR3 nucleotides are TGCAGTGCTTTGGGGGGGGAGACCCAGTACTTC.

The table lists this clonotype with many counts. The rearrangement links TRBV6-1 to TRBJ2-7, with D unresolved. The CDR3 runs to 12 residues. Trimming shortened V by 6 bases and J by 4 bases, and 10 bases separated the two germline ends. Germline V gene sequence: CDR1 MNHNS, CDR2 SASEGT. CDR3 residues: CASSPYGYEQYF. Here the CDR3 DNA reads TGTGCCAGCAGCCCCTATGGGTACGAGCAGTACTTC.

Ten or more counts support this clonotype. The J gene is TRBJ2-7, the V gene TRBV11-3; D unresolved. The CDR3 covers 15 residues. CDR1 SGHNT and CDR2 YENEEA come from the germline V gene. Trimming shortened V by 1 base and J by 0 bases, and 10 bases separated the two germline ends. CDR3 bases: TGTGCCAGCAGCTTAGGTGGACCCAGCTCCTACGAGCAGTACTTC. Residues: CASSLGGPSSYEQYF.

The rearrangement links TRBV20-1 to TRBJ2-2; D unclear. With 3 bases removed from V and 5 bases from J, the gap between germline ends came to 10 bases. The CDR3 loop spans 13 amino acids. The germline V gene has CDR1 DFQATT and CDR2 SNEGSKA (reference sequence). CDR3 in amino acids: CSARVGGTGELFF. Written as DNA, the CDR3 is TGCAGTGCTAGGGTGGGTGGAACCGGGGAGCTGTTTTTT.

The V and J genes are TRBV12-3 or TRBV12-4 and TRBJ2-2, with D hard to call. Trimming cost V 2 bases and J 2 bases, with 9 bases left between them. CDR3 length: 15 amino acids. The CDR3 DNA is TGTGCCAGCAGTTTACGGCAGTCTAACACCGGGGAGCTGTTTTTT. The encoded protein is CASSLRQSNTGELFF.

The genes are TRBV5-8 and TRBJ2-7, with D unclear. CDR3 length equals 14 residues. Germline CDR1 reads SGHTS; CDR2 reads YDEGEE. V dropped 2 bases and J dropped 2 bases, with 11 bases sitting between them. The CDR3 loop reads CASSFSPITYEQYF. Written as DNA, the CDR3 is TGTGCCAGCAGCTTTAGTCCGATTACCTACGAGCAGTACTTC.

This clonotype was picked up many times. This chain connects TRBV7-6 to TRBJ1-2; 8 positions agree with TRBD1. The V segment lost 1 base and the J segment 6 bases; nucleotides outside the gene matches: 10. The CDR3 covers 16 residues. Germline V gene data show CDR1 as SGHVS and CDR2 as FNYEAQ. Here the CDR3 reads CASSLEPGGETDGYTF. CDR3 sequence (DNA): TGTGCCAGCAGCTTAGAACCAGGGGGCGAGACGGATGGCTACACCTTC.

This rearrangement joins TRBV20-1 to TRBJ1-1, with D perhaps matching TRBD1 (5 bases). The germline V gene encodes CDR1 DFQATT and CDR2 SNEGSKA (reference sequence). This CDR3 is 14 amino acids long. V was clipped by 3 bases and J by 0 bases, with 11 bases between them. The CDR3 DNA reads TGCAGTGCTAGGAGGGACTCTATGAACACTGAAGCTTTCTTT. It is translated as CSARRDSMNTEAFF.

V gene TRBV6-1 combines with J gene TRBJ2-1; 7 bases map to TRBD1. After removal of 11 bases from V and 7 bases from J, the junction contained 11 bases not matched to a gene. CDR1 and CDR2 from the germline V gene are MNHNS and SASEGT. The CDR3 contains 13 residues. CDR3 in amino acids: CAAEGAKGNEQFF. The DNA of the CDR3 is TGTGCCGCAGAGGGGGCAAAGGGGAATGAGCAGTTCTTC.

The sample holds a few counts of this clonotype. The genes are TRBV4-3 and TRBJ2-5; 12 nucleotides line up with TRBD2. Germline CDR1 and CDR2: LGHNA and YSLEER. CDR3 length: 16 amino acids. The junction had 4 bases not matched to a gene; V was cut back by 4 bases and J by 1 base. DNA of the CDR3: TGCGCCAGCAGCCCGTTGACTAGCGGGGGCCAAGAGACCCAGTACTTC. This gives the protein CASSPLTSGGQETQYF.